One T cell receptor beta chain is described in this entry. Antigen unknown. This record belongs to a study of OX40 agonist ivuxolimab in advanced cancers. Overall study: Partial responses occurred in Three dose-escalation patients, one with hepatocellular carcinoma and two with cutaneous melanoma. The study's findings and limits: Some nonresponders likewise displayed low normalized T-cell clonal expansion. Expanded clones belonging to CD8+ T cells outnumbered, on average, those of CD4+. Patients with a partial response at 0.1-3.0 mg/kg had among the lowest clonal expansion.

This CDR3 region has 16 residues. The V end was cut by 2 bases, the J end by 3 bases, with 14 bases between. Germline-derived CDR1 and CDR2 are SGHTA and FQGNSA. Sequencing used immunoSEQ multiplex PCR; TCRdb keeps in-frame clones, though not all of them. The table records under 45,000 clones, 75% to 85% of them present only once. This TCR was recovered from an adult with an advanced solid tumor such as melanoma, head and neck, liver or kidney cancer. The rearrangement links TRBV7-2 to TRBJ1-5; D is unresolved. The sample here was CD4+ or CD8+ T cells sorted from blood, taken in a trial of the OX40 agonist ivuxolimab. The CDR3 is CASSLPSTGSNQPQHF. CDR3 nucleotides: TGTGCCAGCAGCTTACCCTCCACCGGCTCCAATCAGCCCCAGCATTTT.